These T cell receptor beta chains were read from a single sample in a study of CD8+CD57+ T cells in acquired aplastic anemia. TCRdb analysed the reads with MiXCR anew, one entry per CDR3 protein. In the table there are 300,000 or so distinct CDR3 sequences, approximately 55% of which are singletons. The sequenced sample consisted of sorted CD4+, CD8+, or CD8+CD57+ T cells (not recorded which) from PBMCs. The receptors were gathered from a human donor with severe aplastic anemia or a healthy control (not recorded which). Both conserved end residues are part of each CDR3.

v_call	j_call	cdr3_aa
TRBV6-1	TRBJ2-2	CASSFLTSGGANTGELFF
TRBV7-9	TRBJ1-2	CASKRTGRNYGYTF
TRBV4-2	TRBJ1-1	CASSRRGVNTEAFF
TRBV12-3/TRBV12-4	TRBJ1-2	CASSLSGSYGYTF
TRBV7-2	TRBJ2-2	CASSARVAPRRTGELFF
TRBV20-1	TRBJ2-7	CSASTGIYEQYF
TRBV5-1	TRBJ1-1	CASSGTGDTEAFF
TRBV2	TRBJ2-1	CASMPGLAHGEQFF
TRBV7-6	TRBJ2-1	CASSLRGTGSYNEQFF
TRBV6-5	TRBJ1-1	CASSYRGSTTEAFF
TRBV7-2	TRBJ1-5	CASSSAGGHNQPQHF
TRBV29-1	TRBJ2-3	CSGSKGGGGSTDTQYF
TRBV9	TRBJ1-2	CASSAAGGNSYTF
TRBV24-1	TRBJ2-1	CATSQGKREEQFF
TRBV5-1	TRBJ1-1	CASSPGPSSDRAIDTEAFF
TRBV11-2	TRBJ2-7	CASSQRQDYYEQYF
TRBV7-8	TRBJ2-2	CASSMTSGSIGELFF
TRBV5-1	TRBJ2-6	CASSFGTASGANVLTF
TRBV29-1	TRBJ2-7	CSVPGGVSF
TRBV5-1	TRBJ1-4	CASSPGGEGEKLFF
TRBV2	TRBJ2-1	CASTQGLAGGPIDEQFF
TRBV15	TRBJ2-7	CATSRVGQGEQYF
TRBV3-1	TRBJ2-3	CASSHRPARDTQYF
TRBV7-6	TRBJ2-1	CAGSLEIYSEQFF
TRBV2	TRBJ2-7	CASSDGGAKVYEQYF
TRBV6-1	TRBJ1-6	CASRAALGNSPLHF
TRBV29-1	TRBJ1-2	CSVEDERNIYGYTF
TRBV7-2	TRBJ1-1	CASSLLTENTEAFF
TRBV24-1	TRBJ2-7	CATSDQRTHEQYF
TRBV6-6	TRBJ2-3	CASRRLAGGWIGTDTQYF
TRBV7-2	TRBJ2-7	CASSLGRRLAGGLYEQYF
TRBV10-3	TRBJ2-7	CAISEYGLAGDEQYF
TRBV10-3	TRBJ2-2	CATTGLADNTGELLF
TRBV5-1	TRBJ2-3	CASSWTGVDPSTDTQYF
TRBV18	TRBJ1-6	CASSPNRDRRNSPLHF
TRBV15	TRBJ2-7	CATSRGGAGTYEQYF
TRBV4-1	.	CASSPQEVRDTQYF
TRBV7-9	TRBJ2-7	CASSRTTSGGMSEQYF
TRBV18	TRBJ1-1	CASSPWPPGTNTEAFF
TRBV5-1	TRBJ2-1	CASSFAGSGEAYNEQFF
TRBV19	TRBJ1-5	CASKEGGNQPQHF
TRBV29-1	TRBJ1-2	CSAPGQGVYGYTF
TRBV19	TRBJ1-1	CASSQTVLNTEAFF
TRBV2	TRBJ2-2	CASTGDRVGTGELFF
TRBV7-9	TRBJ1-1	CASSSPENTEAFF
TRBV20-1	TRBJ2-7	CSAKGTGYHEQYF
TRBV15	TRBJ1-1	CATSTDEERWDTEAFF
TRBV7-2	TRBJ1-5	CASSQDSDRAKPQHF
TRBV7-2	TRBJ2-1	CASSLAFRRGRMGNEQFF
TRBV7-3	TRBJ2-7	CSSRISVAYEQYF
TRBV7-2	TRBJ2-7	CASSSPSGRAGNEQYF
TRBV2	TRBJ1-2	CASSVKKNYGYTF
TRBV12-3/TRBV12-4	TRBJ2-7	CASSLGDSSYEQYF
TRBV7-6	TRBJ2-2	CASSQVVGPGTGELFF
TRBV7-8	TRBJ2-2	CASSLFGGGQGRTGELFF
TRBV12-3/TRBV12-4	TRBJ2-5	CASTTRRETQYF
TRBV20-1	TRBJ2-5	CSALRGETQYF
TRBV7-9	TRBJ1-2	CASSLVAGAGYTF